These 10 T cell receptor beta chains came from one sample sequenced in a study of cytomegalovirus exposure and HLA in healthy donors. Primers for the PCR totalled 60 Vbeta and 13 Jbeta. Sequencing used immunoSEQ multiplex PCR; TCRdb keeps in-frame clones, though not all of them. There are 100,000 to 150,000 clones in the sample; roughly 68% occur only once, and roughly 4% lies in the top ten. The sample taken for sequencing was PBMCs. All receptors derive from a woman aged 50 to 60 in good health and CMV-seropositive.

V is TRBV6-5 and J is TRBJ2-2; D perhaps matches TRBD1 (5 bases). Germline assignment: CDR1 MNHEY and CDR2 SVGAGI. V lost 7 bases, J lost 1 base, and 10 bases lay in between. This CDR3 is built from 14 residues. CDR3 nucleotide sequence: TGTGCCAGCAACACAGGATTGAACACCGGGGAGCTGTTTTTT. This gives the protein CASNTGLNTGELFF.

The chain uses TRBV15 and TRBJ1-1, with TRBD1 as a possible D gene (6 bases). The germline V gene encodes CDR1 LNHNV and CDR2 YYDKDF (reference sequence). The germline V and J ends were trimmed by 7 bases and 4 bases, with 19 bases remaining between them. The CDR3 extends over 15 amino acids. In nucleotides, the CDR3 is TGTGCCACCACCCCCGGGACACCCATTGGCACTGAAGCTTTCTTT. Protein product: CATTPGTPIGTEAFF.

The gene calls are TRBV9 and TRBJ1-2; no reliable D call. The CDR3 is 16 amino acids. Trimming removed 0 bases from V and 4 bases from J, with 16 bases in between. Germline V lookup: CDR1 SGDLS, CDR2 YYNGEE. The CDR3 region is CASSVESRERSYGYTF. The CDR3 DNA follows: TGTGCCAGCAGCGTAGAATCGAGGGAAAGGAGCTATGGCTACACCTTC.

The rearrangement uses TRBV5-1 and TRBJ1-1; no firm D call. Germline V gene data show CDR1 as SGHRS and CDR2 as YFSETQ. The CDR3 length is 15 residues. The ends were cut back, 2 bases at V and 1 base at J, with 12 bases in the middle. CDR3 nucleotides: TGCGCCAGCAGCTTAGAGCGGACTGGGAACACTGAAGCTTTCTTT. This encodes CASSLERTGNTEAFF.

This clone was recorded a few times. This sequence joins TRBV30 and TRBJ2-7; 7 bases fit TRBD1. V shed 1 base and J 2 bases; nucleotides not matched to a gene: 2. CDR1 and CDR2 from the germline V gene are GTSNPN and SVGIG (reference sequence). The length of the CDR3 is 13 residues. CDR3 sequence: CAWSAGTAYEQYF. The CDR3 DNA reads as TGTGCCTGGAGTGCCGGGACAGCCTACGAGCAGTACTTC. The full variable domain, in which reference TRBV30 and TRBJ2-7 provide the parts outside the CDR3, is SQTIHQWPATLVQPVGSPLSLECTVEGTSNPNLYWYRQAAGRGLQLLFYSVGIGQISSEVPQNLSASRPQDRQFILSSKKLLLSDSGFYLCAWSAGTAYEQYFGPGTRLTVT.

The genes are TRBV2 and TRBJ2-4; TRBD2 matches at 9 bases. The germline CDR1 and CDR2 sequences are SNHLY and FYNNEI. The CDR3 totals 20 residues. Trimming at V came to 4 bases and at J to 0 bases, leaving 16 bases not matched to a gene. Written as DNA, the CDR3 is TGTGCCAGCAGTGCCCTATTGGTAGCGGGGGCCTCTATAGCCAAAAACATTCAGTACTTC. Its protein is CASSALLVAGASIAKNIQYF. Filled out from reference TRBV2 and TRBJ2-4, the complete variable domain reads EPEVTQTPSHQVTQMGQEVILRCVPISNHLYFYWYRQILGQKVEFLVSFYNNEISEKSEIFDDQFSVERPDGSNFTLKIRSTKLEDSAMYFCASSALLVAGASIAKNIQYFGAGTRLSVL.

This chain uses TRBV10-3 with TRBJ2-3; 8 bases align to TRBD2. Unmatched junction bases numbered 13, after V lost 9 bases and J lost 5 bases. Germline CDR1 and CDR2: ENHRY and SYGVKD. The CDR3 runs 15 residues. Written as DNA, the CDR3 is TGTGCCATATCCGCGACGGGGGGGCTCGGAGATACGCAGTATTTT. It specifies CAISATGGLGDTQYF.

The genes are TRBV4-2 and TRBJ2-2; 11 nucleotides match TRBD2. The germline V gene has CDR1 LGHNA and CDR2 YNFKEQ. The junction had 7 bases not matched to a gene; V was cut back by 1 base and J by 6 bases. The CDR3 covers 17 residues. The CDR3 is CASSQGKGSGGAGELFF. For the CDR3, the DNA is TGTGCCAGCAGCCAAGGGAAGGGTAGCGGGGGGGCCGGGGAGCTGTTTTTT.

A note on this clone: The junction departs from germline at one end; a sequencing error may be responsible. The V gene is TRBV7-2, the J gene TRBJ2-7; possible D gene TRBD1, 6 bases. CDR3 length equals 12 residues. The germline V gene encodes CDR1 SGHTA and CDR2 FQGNSA. The CDR3 nucleotides read TGTGCCAGCAGCCCCCGGACAGACACGTATAACTTC. This codes for CASSPRTDTYNF.

The chain recombines TRBV11-3 with TRBJ2-1; a possible D gene is TRBD2 (6 bases). The germline V gene encodes CDR1 SGHNT and CDR2 YENEEA. The germline V and J ends were trimmed by 0 bases and 5 bases, with 8 bases remaining between them. The CDR3 runs 14 residues. This chain's CDR3 is CASSLDRLDNEQFF. The CDR3 region has the DNA TGTGCCAGCAGCTTAGATCGACTAGACAATGAGCAGTTCTTC.